The 28 T cell receptor beta chains below all came from one sample that was sequenced in a study of tumor T cells in aggressive B-cell lymphoma. TCRdb keeps only in-frame clones here, not all; method: immunoSEQ multiplex PCR. The sample yields about 5,600 clones, about 80% seen once. The sample taken for sequencing was tumor tissue. The receptors stem from an adult with diffuse large B cell lymphoma.

As DNA, the CDR3 is TGTGCCATGTCACAGGGGGCGGTGGTGGATGGCTACACCTTC. It specifies CAMSQGAVVDGYTF. This chain links TRBV7-9 with TRBJ1-2; 9 nucleotides match TRBD1. Germline-derived CDR1 and CDR2 are SEHNR and FQNEAQ (reference sequence). There are 14 residues in the CDR3. The junction had 12 bases not matched to a gene; V was cut back by 10 bases and J by 6 bases.

The genes are TRBV28 and TRBJ1-2, with 8 bases matching TRBD1. Germline V gives CDR1 MDHEN, CDR2 SYDVKM. This CDR3 has 14 residues. Unmatched junction bases numbered 7, after V lost 6 bases and J lost 4 bases. CDR3: CASSLTTGAYGYTF. CDR3 coding DNA: TGTGCCAGCAGCCTCACGACAGGGGCCTATGGCTACACCTTC.

This clone was counted a few times. The chain joins TRBV19 to TRBJ1-3, with TRBD1 matching 7 bases. The germline gives CDR1 LNHDA, CDR2 SQIVND (reference sequence). The CDR3 consists of 14 residues. With 10 bases clipped from V and 1 base from J, the junction kept 7 bases outside the gene matches. This CDR3 reads CAIRPGGSGNTIYF. The CDR3 region has the DNA TGTGCCATCCGGCCAGGGGGATCTGGAAACACCATATATTTT.

This clone was counted between two and nine times. The gene calls are TRBV15 and TRBJ1-1; D remains unclear. CDR1 is LNHNV, CDR2 YYDKDF, per germline (reference sequence). CDR3 length: 14 residues. V shed 9 bases and J shed 2 bases, with 16 bases lying between them. In nucleotides, the CDR3 is TGTGCCACTACCTCCGGACTTCTCAACACTGAAGCTTTCTTT. Translating gives CATTSGLLNTEAFF.

The V call is TRBV7-9, the J call TRBJ1-6; TRBD1 aligns across 7 bases. J lost 14 bases, V lost 3 bases, and 16 bases had no gene match. There are 16 residues in the CDR3. Per germline, CDR1 SEHNR and CDR2 FQNEAQ (reference sequence). The CDR3 nucleotides read TGTGCCAGCAGCTTTAAGACTTCCGGGACAGCAAAAGCCCTCCACTTT. Protein product: CASSFKTSGTAKALHF.

The V and J genes are TRBV12-5 and TRBJ2-5; 11 nucleotides match TRBD2. Looked up from germline, CDR1 is LGHNT and CDR2 is FRNRAP. V was clipped by 7 bases and J by 3 bases; unmatched bases: 1. The CDR3 length is 13 residues. The CDR3: CASALAGEETQYF. CDR3 nucleotide sequence: TGTGCTAGTGCACTAGCGGGAGAAGAGACCCAGTACTTC.

J is TRBJ2-1 and V is TRBV15; D gene unclear. Per the germline V gene, CDR1 is LNHNV and CDR2 is YYDKDF (reference sequence). This CDR3 has 15 amino acids. Between the trimmed V and J ends, which lost 0 bases and 6 bases, there was a span of 12 bases. CDR3 sequence reads: CATSRDRSRVNEQFF. The CDR3 DNA follows: TGTGCCACCAGCAGAGATCGTTCTCGGGTCAATGAGCAGTTCTTC.

This chain links TRBV28 with TRBJ2-6; TRBD2 is a possible D gene (5 bases). V was trimmed by 0 bases and J by 8 bases, leaving 11 bases between them. Germline lookup yields CDR1 MDHEN and CDR2 SYDVKM. This CDR3 contains 15 residues. The CDR3 is CASSLWGRESNVLTF. CDR3 coding DNA: TGTGCCAGCAGTTTATGGGGGAGAGAGTCCAACGTCCTGACTTTC.

V usage is TRBV7-6 and J usage is TRBJ2-7; the D is unclear. This CDR3 is 13 amino acids long. The germline V and J ends were trimmed by 4 bases and 2 bases, with 9 bases remaining between them. CDR1 is SGHVS and CDR2 is FNYEAQ in the germline V gene. CDR3 in amino acids: CASSSTQAYEQYF. In DNA, the CDR3 is TGTGCCAGCAGCTCGACCCAGGCCTACGAGCAGTACTTC.

This clone was found once. This rearrangement joins TRBV28 to TRBJ2-7; 7 bases line up with TRBD1. The V segment lost 3 bases and the J segment 2 bases; nucleotides outside the gene matches: 4. The CDR3 has 14 amino acids. Germline V CDR1 and CDR2: MDHEN, SYDVKM. The CDR3 loop is CASSFTGTAYEQYF. CDR3 nucleotide sequence: TGTGCCAGCAGTTTTACCGGGACAGCCTACGAGCAGTACTTC. Filled out from reference TRBV28 and TRBJ2-7, the complete variable domain reads DVKVTQSSRYLVKRTGEKVFLECVQDMDHENMFWYRQDPGLGLRLIYFSYDVKMKEKGDIPEGYSVSREKKERFSLILESASTNQTSMYLCASSFTGTAYEQYFGPGTRLTVT.

The count of this clone is one. The chain links TRBV5-4 to TRBJ2-7; TRBD1 is a possible D gene (5 bases). Trimming took off 1 base at V and 2 bases at J, with 7 bases between the two ends. CDR1 is SGHNT, CDR2 YYREEE, per germline (reference sequence). The CDR3 extends over 13 amino acids. The CDR3 is CASSLTGAYEQYF. CDR3 DNA: TGTGCCAGCAGCTTGACAGGAGCCTACGAGCAGTACTTC.

V and J are TRBV19 and TRBJ2-7, with 11 bases lining up with TRBD1. From germline, CDR1 is LNHDA and CDR2 SQIVND (reference sequence). The CDR3 runs 16 residues. V trimming: 5 bases; J trimming: 2 bases; junction bases outside the gene matches: 8. The CDR3 DNA is TGTGCCAGTAGTCCCGGGACAGGGGGTTACCCCTACGAGCAGTACTTC. Amino acids: CASSPGTGGYPYEQYF. The whole variable domain, remainder taken from reference TRBV19 and TRBJ2-7, is DGGITQSPKYLFRKEGQNVTLSCEQNLNHDAMYWYRQDPGQGLRLIYYSQIVNDFQKGDIAEGYSVSREKKESFPLTVTSAQKNPTAFYLCASSPGTGGYPYEQYFGPGTRLTVT.

The V and J genes are TRBV19 and TRBJ1-2; D gene unclear. CDR1 and CDR2 (germline): LNHDA, SQIVND (reference sequence). Deletions cut 6 bases from V and 8 bases from J, with 25 bases between. This CDR3 spans 16 amino acids. The CDR3 DNA reads as TGTGCCAGTAGCCCCGGCGGGAAAGTTTCAGGCTGGGGCTACACCTTC. Protein: CASSPGGKVSGWGYTF.

This clone was observed a handful of times. This chain connects TRBV5-1 to TRBJ2-2; a weak D match, TRBD1 (6 bases). V was clipped by 3 bases and J by 2 bases, with 20 bases between them. Germline V gene sequence: CDR1 SGHRS, CDR2 YFSETQ. This CDR3 contains 18 residues. The CDR3 here is CASSWETGESINTGELFF. The CDR3 DNA is TGCGCCAGCAGCTGGGAGACAGGCGAGTCTATAAACACCGGGGAGCTGTTTTTT.

In DNA, the CDR3 is TGTGCCAGCAGTCCGAGTAATCAGGGCTCTAACACCATATATTTT. It is translated as CASSPSNQGSNTIYF. V gene TRBV27 combines with J gene TRBJ1-3; D is perhaps TRBD1 (5 bases). This CDR3 spans 15 amino acids. Germline lookup yields CDR1 MNHEY and CDR2 SMNVEV (reference sequence). V was cut by 5 bases and J by 7 bases, with 18 bases left in between.

The sample holds one count of this clone. CDR3 in amino acids: CASSSGTSVANEQFF. Written as DNA, the CDR3 is TGTGCCAGCAGTTCCGGGACTAGCGTAGCCAATGAGCAGTTCTTC. V is TRBV2 and J is TRBJ2-1; TRBD2 aligns across 10 bases. The length of the CDR3 is 15 residues. Per the germline V gene, CDR1 is SNHLY and CDR2 is FYNNEI. Trimming cost V 5 bases and J 6 bases; bases outside gene matches: 7.

V gene TRBV29-1 combines with J gene TRBJ2-1; D is uncertain. Germline CDR1 and CDR2: SQVTM and ANQGSEA. V dropped 6 bases and J dropped 4 bases, with 10 bases sitting between them. CDR3 size: 12 residues. CDR3 residues: CSVRRQYNEQFF. For the CDR3, the DNA is TGCAGCGTCCGGCGACAATACAATGAGCAGTTCTTC.

This chain connects TRBV7-2 to TRBJ2-7, with 10 bases matching TRBD2. Germline V gene data show CDR1 as SGHTA and CDR2 as FQGNSA. The V segment lost 1 base and the J segment 7 bases; nucleotides outside the gene matches: 16. The CDR3 extends over 18 amino acids. The CDR3 spells CASSLGSSGLAGVGEQYF. In DNA, the CDR3 is TGTGCCAGCAGCTTAGGCTCCTCGGGGCTAGCGGGAGTGGGAGAGCAGTACTTC.

This clone was seen a few times. The gene calls are TRBV9 and TRBJ1-1; D call uncertain. V lost 4 bases and J lost 10, with 17 bases in between. The CDR3 has 13 amino acids. CDR1 and CDR2 from the germline V gene are SGDLS and YYNGEE. The CDR3 nucleotides are TGTGCCAGCAGCCAGCGAGTTGAGGGAGCAGCTTTCTTT. Its translation: CASSQRVEGAAFF.

J is TRBJ2-7 and V is TRBV28, with a tentative D call TRBD2 (6 bases). CDR3 length: 21 residues. Trimming pared 1 base from V and 0 bases from J, leaving 28 bases between. Germline V lookup: CDR1 MDHEN, CDR2 SYDVKM. CDR3 region: CASSLFFTASDRDGGSYEQYF. CDR3 coding DNA: TGTGCCAGCAGTTTATTCTTCACCGCGAGCGACCGGGACGGGGGCTCCTACGAGCAGTACTTC.

The chain uses TRBV28 and TRBJ1-2; TRBD1 aligns across 9 bases. The CDR3 has 13 amino acids. Per germline, CDR1 MDHEN and CDR2 SYDVKM. V lost 7 bases to trimming and J lost 4 bases; unmatched junction nucleotides: 4. In nucleotides, the CDR3 is TGTGCCAGCACCGTGGACAGGGGCTATGGCTACACCTTC. Amino acid sequence: CASTVDRGYGYTF.

The V and J genes are TRBV5-1 and TRBJ1-1; no clear D gene. The germline gives CDR1 SGHRS, CDR2 YFSETQ. CDR3 length equals 15 residues. V was pared by 1 base and J by 3 bases, with 13 bases between. In nucleotides, the CDR3 is TGCGCCAGCAGCTTGAGGTCTCCCGGGGACACTGAAGCTTTCTTT. It encodes CASSLRSPGDTEAFF.

The gene calls are TRBV7-2 and TRBJ2-5; 7 bases fit TRBD1. With 5 bases clipped from V and 1 base from J, the junction kept 4 bases outside the gene matches. Germline V lookup: CDR1 SGHTA, CDR2 FQGNSA. The CDR3 is 14 residues long. This CDR3 is CASSPRQGQETQYF. In nucleotides, the CDR3 is TGTGCCAGCAGCCCAAGACAGGGCCAAGAGACCCAGTACTTC.

The rearrangement uses TRBV7-2 and TRBJ2-2; D possibly corresponds to TRBD2 (5 bases). The CDR3 sequence is 17 residues long. V dropped 0 bases and J dropped 4 bases, with 15 bases sitting between them. Per the germline V gene, CDR1 is SGHTA and CDR2 is FQGNSA. CDR3 protein: CASSLAGGSGVTGELFF. DNA of the CDR3: TGTGCCAGCAGCTTAGCGGGTGGGAGTGGGGTCACCGGGGAGCTGTTTTTT.

The chain has TRBV28 and TRBJ2-7; no definite D call. There are 11 residues in the CDR3. V was cut by 8 bases and J by 3 bases, with 8 bases left in between. The germline CDR1 and CDR2 sequences are MDHEN and SYDVKM. CDR3 protein: CASEFYYEQYF. CDR3 sequence (DNA): TGTGCCAGCGAGTTTTACTACGAGCAGTACTTC.

The chain combines TRBV7-9 with TRBJ2-3, with 12 nucleotides matching TRBD2. V lost 3 bases and J lost 0; bases outside the gene matches: 1. There are 16 residues in the CDR3. Germline CDR1 SEHNR, CDR2 FQNEAQ (reference sequence). The CDR3 DNA sequence: TGTGCCAGCAGCTTGGGGACTAGCGGGAGCACAGATACGCAGTATTTT. This translates into CASSLGTSGSTDTQYF.

On this clone: In the same sample, other DNA sequences code for this CDR3. The chain links TRBV6-5 to TRBJ2-1; TRBD1 is a possible D gene (6 bases). This CDR3 spans 13 amino acids. Looked up from germline, CDR1 is MNHEY and CDR2 is SVGAGI. The germline V and J ends were trimmed by 2 bases and 9 bases, with 11 bases remaining between them. CDR3 sequence reads: CASSYPGTSEQFF. CDR3 DNA: TGTGCCAGCAGTTACCCCGGGACATCTGAGCAGTTCTTC.

This chain connects TRBV9 to TRBJ2-5; D remains ambiguous. This CDR3 spans 15 amino acids. Germline V gene lookup returns CDR1 SGDLS and CDR2 YYNGEE. Trimming cost V 3 bases and J 4 bases, with 16 bases left between them. The CDR3 loop reads CASSDTGSVLETQYF. For the CDR3, the DNA is TGTGCCAGCAGCGATACCGGGTCAGTTTTAGAGACCCAGTACTTC.